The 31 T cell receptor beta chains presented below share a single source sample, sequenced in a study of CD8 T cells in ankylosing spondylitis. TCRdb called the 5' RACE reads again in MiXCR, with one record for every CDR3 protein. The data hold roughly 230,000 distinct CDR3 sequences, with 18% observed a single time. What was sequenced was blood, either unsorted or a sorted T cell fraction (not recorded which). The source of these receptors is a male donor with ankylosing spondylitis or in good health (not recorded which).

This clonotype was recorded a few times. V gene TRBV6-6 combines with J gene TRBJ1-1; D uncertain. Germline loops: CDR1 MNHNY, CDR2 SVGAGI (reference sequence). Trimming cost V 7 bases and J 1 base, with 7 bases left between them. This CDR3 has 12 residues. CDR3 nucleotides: TGTGCCAGCATTTCTGGGAACACTGAAGCTTTCTTT. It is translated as CASISGNTEAFF.

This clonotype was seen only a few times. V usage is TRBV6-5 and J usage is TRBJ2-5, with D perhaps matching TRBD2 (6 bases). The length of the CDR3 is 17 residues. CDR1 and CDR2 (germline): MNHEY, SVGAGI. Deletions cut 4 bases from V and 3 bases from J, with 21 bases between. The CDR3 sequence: CASSSSPGTEEKETQYF. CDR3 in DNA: TGTGCCAGCAGTTCCTCGCCCGGGACTGAAGAGAAAGAGACCCAGTACTTC.

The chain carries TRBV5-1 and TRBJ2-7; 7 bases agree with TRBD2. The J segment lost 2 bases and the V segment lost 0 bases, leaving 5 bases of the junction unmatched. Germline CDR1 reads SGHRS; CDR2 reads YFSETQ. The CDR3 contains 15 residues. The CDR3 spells CASSLAPSGPYEQYF. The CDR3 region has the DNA TGCGCCAGCAGCTTGGCTCCTAGCGGCCCCTACGAGCAGTACTTC.

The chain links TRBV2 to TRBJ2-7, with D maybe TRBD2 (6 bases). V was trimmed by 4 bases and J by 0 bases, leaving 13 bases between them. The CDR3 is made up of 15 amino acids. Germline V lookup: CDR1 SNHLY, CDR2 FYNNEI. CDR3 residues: CASSGASEHSYEQYF. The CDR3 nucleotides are TGTGCCAGCAGTGGGGCTAGCGAACACTCCTACGAGCAGTACTTC.

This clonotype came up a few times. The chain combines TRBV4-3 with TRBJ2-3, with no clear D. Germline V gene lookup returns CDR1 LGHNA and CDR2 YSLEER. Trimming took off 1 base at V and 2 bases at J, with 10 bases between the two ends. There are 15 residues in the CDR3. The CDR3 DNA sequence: TGCGCCAGCAGCCAAGGGACGGCCAACACAGATACGCAGTATTTT. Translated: CASSQGTANTDTQYF.

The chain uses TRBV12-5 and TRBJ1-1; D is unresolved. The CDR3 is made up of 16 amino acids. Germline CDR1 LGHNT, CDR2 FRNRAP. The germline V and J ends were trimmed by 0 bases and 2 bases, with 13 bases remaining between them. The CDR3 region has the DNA TGTGCTAGTGGTTTGGTATTCATCGCGGGAAACACTGAAGCTTTCTTT. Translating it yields CASGLVFIAGNTEAFF.

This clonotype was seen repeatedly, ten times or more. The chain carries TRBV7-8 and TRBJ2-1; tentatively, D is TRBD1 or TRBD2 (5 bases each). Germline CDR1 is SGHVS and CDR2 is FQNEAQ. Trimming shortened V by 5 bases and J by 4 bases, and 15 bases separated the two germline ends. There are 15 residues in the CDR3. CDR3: CASSPEGLAYNEQFF. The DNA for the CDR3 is TGTGCCAGCAGCCCTGAGGGGCTCGCGTACAATGAGCAGTTCTTC.

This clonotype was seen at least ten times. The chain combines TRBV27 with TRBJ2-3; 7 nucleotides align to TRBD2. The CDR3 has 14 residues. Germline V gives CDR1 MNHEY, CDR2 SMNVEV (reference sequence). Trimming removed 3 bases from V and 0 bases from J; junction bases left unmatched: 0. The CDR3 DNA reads TGTGCCAGCAGTTTTAGCGGGAGCACAGATACGCAGTATTTT. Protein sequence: CASSFSGSTDTQYF.

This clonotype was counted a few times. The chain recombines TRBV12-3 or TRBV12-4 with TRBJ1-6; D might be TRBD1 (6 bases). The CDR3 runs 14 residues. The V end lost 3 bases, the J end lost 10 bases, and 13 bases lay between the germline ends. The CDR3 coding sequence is TGTGCCAGCAGTTTTGGAGGGGGAGAATCACCCCTCCACTTT. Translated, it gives CASSFGGGESPLHF.

The CDR3: CASSQEEGGSYEQYF. The DNA for the CDR3 is TGTGCCAGCAGCCAAGAGGAGGGAGGCTCCTACGAGCAGTACTTC. This chain connects TRBV4-2 to TRBJ2-7; D perhaps matches TRBD2 (6 bases). The CDR3 covers 15 residues. Deletions cut 0 bases from V and 0 bases from J, with 9 bases between. Per germline, CDR1 LGHNA and CDR2 YNFKEQ.

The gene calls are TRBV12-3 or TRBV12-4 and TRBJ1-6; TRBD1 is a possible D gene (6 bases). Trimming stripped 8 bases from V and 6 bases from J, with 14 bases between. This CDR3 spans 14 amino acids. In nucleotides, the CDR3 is TGTGCCAGCGGCCGGACAGCCTTTAATTCACCCCTCCACTTT. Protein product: CASGRTAFNSPLHF.

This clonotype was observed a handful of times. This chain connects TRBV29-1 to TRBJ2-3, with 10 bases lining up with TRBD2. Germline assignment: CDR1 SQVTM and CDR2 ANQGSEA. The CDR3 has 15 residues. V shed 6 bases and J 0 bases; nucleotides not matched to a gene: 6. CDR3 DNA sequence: TGCAGCGTCGACCTAGCGGGGGTTAGCACAGATACGCAGTATTTT. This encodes CSVDLAGVSTDTQYF.

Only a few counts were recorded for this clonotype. This chain's CDR3 is CASSLGGQAPYNEQFF. For the CDR3, the DNA is TGTGCCAGCAGCTTAGGGGGACAGGCCCCCTACAATGAGCAGTTCTTC. This rearrangement joins TRBV7-3 to TRBJ2-1, with 8 bases that match TRBD1. The CDR3 spans 16 residues. The V and J ends lost 2 bases and 2 bases, in that order; junction bases with no gene match: 5. CDR1 and CDR2 (germline): SGHTA, FQGTGA.

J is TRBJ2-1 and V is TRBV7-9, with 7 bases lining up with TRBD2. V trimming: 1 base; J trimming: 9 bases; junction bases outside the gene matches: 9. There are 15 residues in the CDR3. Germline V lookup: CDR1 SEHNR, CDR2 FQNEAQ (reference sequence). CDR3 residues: CASSLVRAGKGEQFF. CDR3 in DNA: TGTGCCAGCAGCTTAGTTCGAGCGGGAAAGGGTGAGCAGTTCTTC.

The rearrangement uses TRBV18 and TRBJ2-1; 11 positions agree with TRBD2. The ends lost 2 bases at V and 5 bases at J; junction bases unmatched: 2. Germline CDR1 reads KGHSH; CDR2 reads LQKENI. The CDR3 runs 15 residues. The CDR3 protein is CASSPGGLADNEQFF. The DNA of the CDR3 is TGTGCCAGCTCACCAGGGGGACTAGCGGACAATGAGCAGTTCTTC.

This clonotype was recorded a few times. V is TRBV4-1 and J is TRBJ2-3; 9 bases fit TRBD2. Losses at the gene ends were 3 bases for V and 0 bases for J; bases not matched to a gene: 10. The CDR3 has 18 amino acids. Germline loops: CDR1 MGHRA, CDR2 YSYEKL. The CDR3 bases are TGCGCCAGCAGCCACCTCCCGGCTAGCGGGATTAGCACAGATACGCAGTATTTT. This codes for CASSHLPASGISTDTQYF.

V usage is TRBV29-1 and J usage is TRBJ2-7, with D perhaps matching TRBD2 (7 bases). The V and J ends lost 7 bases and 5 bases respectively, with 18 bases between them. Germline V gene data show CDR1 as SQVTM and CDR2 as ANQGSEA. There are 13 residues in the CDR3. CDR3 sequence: CSASQGGLDEQYF. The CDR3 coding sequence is TGCAGCGCCTCACAGGGAGGGCTCGACGAGCAGTACTTC.

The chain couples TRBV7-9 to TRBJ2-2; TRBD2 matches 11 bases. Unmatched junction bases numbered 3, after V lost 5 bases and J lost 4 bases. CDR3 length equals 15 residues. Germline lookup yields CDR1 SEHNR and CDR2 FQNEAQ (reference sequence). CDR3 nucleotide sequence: TGTGCCAGCAGCGTGGGACTAGCGGTCACCGGGGAGCTGTTTTTT. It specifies CASSVGLAVTGELFF.

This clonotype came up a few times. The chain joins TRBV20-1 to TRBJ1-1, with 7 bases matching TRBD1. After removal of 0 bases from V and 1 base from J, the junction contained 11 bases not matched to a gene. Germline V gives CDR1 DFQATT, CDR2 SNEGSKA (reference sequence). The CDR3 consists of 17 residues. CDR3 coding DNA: TGCAGTGCTAGAGACCTACATGAGCGACAGGGGAACACTGAAGCTTTCTTT. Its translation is CSARDLHERQGNTEAFF.

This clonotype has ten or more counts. DNA of the CDR3: TGTGCCAGTAGTATAGCTCCCGCAGGGTTGGGATCCTACGAGCAGTACTTC. It specifies CASSIAPAGLGSYEQYF. The rearrangement joins TRBV19 to TRBJ2-7, with a tentative D call TRBD1 (5 bases). CDR3 length: 17 amino acids. V was clipped by 1 base and J by 1 base, with 17 bases between them. Germline V gene lookup returns CDR1 LNHDA and CDR2 SQIVND (reference sequence).

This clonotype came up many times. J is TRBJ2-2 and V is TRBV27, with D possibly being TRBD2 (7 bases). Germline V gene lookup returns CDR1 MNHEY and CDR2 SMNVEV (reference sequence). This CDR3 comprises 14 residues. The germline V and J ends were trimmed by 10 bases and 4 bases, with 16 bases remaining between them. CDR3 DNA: TGTGCCACCCAATGGGGAGGGGGCACCGGGGAGCTGTTTTTT. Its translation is CATQWGGGTGELFF.

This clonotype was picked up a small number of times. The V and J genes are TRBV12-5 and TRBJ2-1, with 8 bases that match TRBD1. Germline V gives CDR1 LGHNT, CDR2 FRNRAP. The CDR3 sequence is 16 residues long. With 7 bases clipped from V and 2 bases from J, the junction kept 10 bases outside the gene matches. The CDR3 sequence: CASAPTGATPYNEQFF. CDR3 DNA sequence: TGTGCTAGTGCCCCGACAGGGGCCACTCCCTACAATGAGCAGTTCTTC.

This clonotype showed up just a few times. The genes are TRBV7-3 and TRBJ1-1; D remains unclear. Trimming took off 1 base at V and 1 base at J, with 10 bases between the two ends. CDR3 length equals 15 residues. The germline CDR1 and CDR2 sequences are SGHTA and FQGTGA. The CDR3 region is CASSLSGTGNTEAFF. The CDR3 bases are TGTGCCAGCAGCTTAAGCGGTACGGGGAACACTGAAGCTTTCTTT. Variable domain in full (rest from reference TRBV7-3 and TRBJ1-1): GAGVSQTPSNKVTEKGKYVELRCDPISGHTALYWYRQSLGQGPEFLIYFQGTGAADDSGLPNDRFFAVRPEGSVSTLKIQRTERGDSAVYLCASSLSGTGNTEAFFGQGTRLTVV.

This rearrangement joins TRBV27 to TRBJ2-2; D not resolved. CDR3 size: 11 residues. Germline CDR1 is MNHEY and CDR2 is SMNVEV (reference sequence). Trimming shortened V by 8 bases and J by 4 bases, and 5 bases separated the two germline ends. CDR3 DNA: TGTGCCAGCCGGTCCACCGGGGAGCTGTTTTTT. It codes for CASRSTGELFF.

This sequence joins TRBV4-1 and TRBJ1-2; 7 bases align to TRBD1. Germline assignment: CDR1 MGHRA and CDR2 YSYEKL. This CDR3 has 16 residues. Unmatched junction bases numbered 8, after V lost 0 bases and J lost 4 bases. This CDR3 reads CASSQDQGTVLYGYTF. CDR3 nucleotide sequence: TGCGCCAGCAGCCAAGATCAGGGGACAGTACTCTATGGCTACACCTTC.

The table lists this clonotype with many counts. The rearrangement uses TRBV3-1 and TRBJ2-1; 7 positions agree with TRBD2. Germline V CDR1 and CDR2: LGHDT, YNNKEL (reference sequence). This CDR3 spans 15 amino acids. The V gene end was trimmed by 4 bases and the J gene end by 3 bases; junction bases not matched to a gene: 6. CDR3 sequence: CASSPFAGDYNEQFF. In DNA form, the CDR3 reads TGTGCCAGCAGCCCTTTTGCGGGAGACTACAATGAGCAGTTCTTC.

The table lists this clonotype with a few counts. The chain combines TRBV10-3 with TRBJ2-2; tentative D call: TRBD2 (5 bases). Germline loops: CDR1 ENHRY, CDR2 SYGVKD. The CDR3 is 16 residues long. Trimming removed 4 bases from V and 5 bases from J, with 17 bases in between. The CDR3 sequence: CAISVVWAGSTGELFF. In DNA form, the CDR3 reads TGTGCCATCAGTGTTGTCTGGGCGGGCAGTACCGGGGAGCTGTTTTTT.

The CDR3 nucleotides are TGTGCCAGCAGCAGCAGGGTAGACTACAATGAGCAGTTCTTC. Protein: CASSSRVDYNEQFF. The chain carries TRBV27 and TRBJ2-1, with D possibly matching TRBD1 (5 bases). V gave up 6 bases and J gave up 3 bases, with 12 bases separating them. From germline, CDR1 is MNHEY and CDR2 SMNVEV (reference sequence). The CDR3 loop spans 14 amino acids.

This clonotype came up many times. CDR3 in DNA: TGTGCCATCAGTGCCGCGGGAGGGGGATACAATGAGCAGTTCTTC. As protein: CAISAAGGGYNEQFF. The chain is built from TRBV10-3 and TRBJ2-1; 9 nucleotides line up with TRBD2. Germline V gene lookup returns CDR1 ENHRY and CDR2 SYGVKD. J gave up 4 bases and V 4 bases, and 5 bases lay outside the gene matches. This CDR3 is 15 amino acids long.

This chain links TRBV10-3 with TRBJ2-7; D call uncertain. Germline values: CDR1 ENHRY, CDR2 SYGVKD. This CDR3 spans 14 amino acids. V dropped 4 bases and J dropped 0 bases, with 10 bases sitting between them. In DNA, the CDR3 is TGTGCCATCAGTGCTGCAGATAGCTCCTACGAGCAGTACTTC. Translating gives CAISAADSSYEQYF.

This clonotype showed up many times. The CDR3 loop is CASSWDQNQPQHF. Written as DNA, the CDR3 is TGTGCCAGCAGCTGGGACCAGAATCAGCCCCAGCATTTT. The chain combines TRBV3-1 with TRBJ1-5; possible D gene TRBD1, 5 bases. CDR1 LGHDT and CDR2 YNNKEL come from the germline V gene (reference sequence). Trimming left V 5 bases short and J 4 bases short, with 9 bases between. This CDR3 comprises 13 residues.